This T cell receptor (beta chain) was observed in a study of beta chain features in type 1 diabetes. Notes on the study in general: It was among patients, rather than healthy donors, that naive, central memory and Treg TCRB repertoires appeared more similar.

The study reverse transcribed the entire isolated RNA, so it sequenced expressed TCRB transcripts. Repertoires were generated with immunoSEQ multiplex PCR, while TCRdb's copy carries only in-frame clones and drops some. The table lists 140,000 or so clones, 8% to 13% of them singletons. Each population that was sorted was more than 95% pure. This CDR3 has 15 amino acids. Looked up from germline, CDR1 is SGHVS and CDR2 is FNYEAQ. Trimming took 5 bases from V and 3 from J; bases not matched to a gene: 5. This clone was picked up a small number of times. Its antigen remains unidentified. The source of this sequence is a man aged 18 to 30 in good health. The sequencing input was naive CD4+ T cells from blood. The chain joins TRBV7-6 to TRBJ1-5; 9 bases map to TRBD1. The CDR3 DNA reads TGTGCCAGCAGCAAGGGACAGGGATCCAATCAGCCCCAGCATTTT. It is translated as CASSKGQGSNQPQHF.